This is a list of T cell receptor beta chains from one sample in a study of blood T cell repertoires in COVID-19. Using immunoSEQ multiplex PCR, the repertoire was profiled, and TCRdb retains in-frame clones only, with some absent. This sample has about 93,000 clones, with about nine tenths found just once. What was sequenced was peripheral blood. The receptors were gathered from a man aged 55 to 70 with COVID-19, enrolled during active disease. Both conserved end residues are part of each CDR3. The D gene is left open where the match is weak. A row's size may be missing; if present it is once, few, many or a size class.

j_call: TRBJ1-2; clone_size: .; d_call: TRBD1; v_call: TRBV6-5; cdr3_aa: CASSLTGAVGYTF; cdr3_nt: TGTGCCAGCAGTCTGACAGGGGCAGTCGGCTACACCTTC
j_call: TRBJ1-1; clone_size: .; d_call: TRBD1; v_call: TRBV2; cdr3_aa: CASSAPGTGDFMNTEAFF; cdr3_nt: TGTGCCAGCAGTGCACCCGGGACAGGGGATTTCATGAACACTGAAGCTTTCTTT
j_call: TRBJ1-4; clone_size: .; d_call: .; v_call: TRBV4-2; cdr3_aa: CASSQSVRVNEKLFF; cdr3_nt: TGTGCCAGCAGCCAATCGGTCCGAGTTAACGAAAAACTGTTTTTT
j_call: TRBJ2-1; clone_size: .; d_call: .; v_call: TRBV7-3; cdr3_aa: CASSFSGSYEQFF; cdr3_nt: TGTGCCAGCAGCTTTTCCGGGTCCTATGAGCAGTTCTTC
j_call: TRBJ2-1; clone_size: .; d_call: TRBD2; v_call: TRBV30; cdr3_aa: CAWSVTSGMNEQFF; cdr3_nt: TGTGCCTGGAGTGTCACTAGCGGGATGAATGAGCAGTTCTTC
j_call: TRBJ2-1; clone_size: .; d_call: TRBD2; v_call: TRBV4-3; cdr3_aa: CASSLRLASDEQFF; cdr3_nt: TGCGCCAGCAGCCTCCGACTAGCGAGTGACGAGCAGTTCTTC
j_call: TRBJ2-5; clone_size: .; d_call: TRBD2; v_call: TRBV5-1; cdr3_aa: CASGSTSGETQYF; cdr3_nt: TGCGCCAGCGGCTCTACTAGCGGAGAGACCCAGTACTTC
j_call: TRBJ2-3; clone_size: .; d_call: TRBD2; v_call: TRBV15; cdr3_aa: CATISPRTGGADTQYF; cdr3_nt: TGTGCCACCATCTCCCCTCGGACGGGGGGTGCAGATACGCAGTATTTT
j_call: TRBJ2-7; clone_size: .; d_call: .; v_call: TRBV21-1; cdr3_aa: CASSPTDGLARPKGSSYEQYF; cdr3_nt: TGTGCCAGCAGCCCAACGGATGGGCTAGCGCGGCCGAAGGGGAGCTCCTACGAGCAGTACTTC
j_call: TRBJ1-2; clone_size: once; d_call: .; v_call: TRBV21-1; cdr3_aa: CASSIDRVFYGYTF; cdr3_nt: TGTGCCAGCAGCATAGACAGGGTTTTCTATGGCTACACCTTC
j_call: TRBJ1-2; clone_size: .; d_call: TRBD1; v_call: TRBV6-6; cdr3_aa: CASRTGDKGYTF; cdr3_nt: TGTGCCAGCAGAACAGGGGATAAAGGCTACACCTTC
j_call: TRBJ2-7; clone_size: .; d_call: TRBD2; v_call: TRBV11-1; cdr3_aa: CASSSPGGEQYF; cdr3_nt: TGTGCCAGCAGCTCTCCGGGGGGGGAGCAGTACTTC
j_call: TRBJ1-5; clone_size: .; d_call: .; v_call: TRBV21-1; cdr3_aa: CASSAQGQGAQGQPQHF; cdr3_nt: TGTGCCAGCAGCGCTCAGGGACAGGGGGCGCAGGGTCAGCCCCAGCATTTT
j_call: TRBJ2-7; clone_size: once; d_call: .; v_call: TRBV5-1; cdr3_aa: CASSQGNEQYF; cdr3_nt: TGCGCCAGCAGCCAGGGCAACGAGCAGTACTTC
j_call: TRBJ2-7; clone_size: .; d_call: TRBD1; v_call: TRBV5-1; cdr3_aa: CASSYGTDYYEQYF; cdr3_nt: TGCGCCAGCAGTTATGGGACAGACTACTACGAGCAGTACTTC
j_call: TRBJ1-1; clone_size: .; d_call: .; v_call: TRBV6-5; cdr3_aa: CATTGINTEAFF; cdr3_nt: TGTGCCACCACAGGGATCAACACTGAAGCTTTCTTT
j_call: TRBJ1-1; clone_size: .; d_call: TRBD1; v_call: TRBV3-1/TRBV3-2; cdr3_aa: CASSQGTGGTEAFF; cdr3_nt: TGTGCCAGCAGCCAAGGGACAGGGGGCACTGAAGCTTTCTTT
j_call: TRBJ2-5; clone_size: .; d_call: TRBD1; v_call: TRBV18; cdr3_aa: CASSVRTGGGQETQYF; cdr3_nt: TGTGCCAGCTCAGTGAGGACAGGCGGAGGTCAAGAGACCCAGTACTTC
j_call: TRBJ1-4; clone_size: .; d_call: .; v_call: TRBV12-5; cdr3_aa: CASAPGGWGNEKLFF; cdr3_nt: TGTGCTAGTGCCCCGGGGGGCTGGGGTAATGAAAAACTGTTTTTT
j_call: TRBJ1-2; clone_size: .; d_call: .; v_call: TRBV28; cdr3_aa: CASSLNPPDTSPNYGYTF; cdr3_nt: TGTGCCAGCAGTTTAAACCCCCCGGACACATCTCCTAACTATGGCTACACCTTC
j_call: TRBJ2-1; clone_size: .; d_call: TRBD2; v_call: TRBV4-3; cdr3_aa: CASSPTPGRTSPEQFF; cdr3_nt: TGCGCCAGCAGCCCCACCCCCGGCAGGACTAGCCCTGAGCAGTTCTTC
j_call: TRBJ2-1; clone_size: few; d_call: .; v_call: TRBV27; cdr3_aa: CASSLPTMDEQFF; cdr3_nt: TGTGCCAGCAGTTTACCGACTATGGACGAGCAGTTCTTC
j_call: TRBJ2-7; clone_size: .; d_call: .; v_call: TRBV30; cdr3_aa: CAWVGDSSYEQYF; cdr3_nt: TGTGCCTGGGTCGGTGATAGCTCCTACGAGCAGTACTTC
j_call: TRBJ2-7; clone_size: .; d_call: .; v_call: TRBV10-3; cdr3_aa: CAIKKSSDSLEQYF; cdr3_nt: TGTGCCATCAAGAAGAGCTCCGACTCCCTCGAGCAGTACTTC